This T cell receptor (beta chain) is from a study of T cells in Graves' hyperthyroidism and ophthalmopathy. Unmatched junction bases numbered 5, after V lost 0 bases and J lost 0 bases. CDR1 is SGDLS and CDR2 is YYNGEE in the germline V gene. The CDR3 runs 19 residues. This clonotype appeared a few times. Its specificity is not known. RNA transcripts gave rise to amplified TCR beta CDR3 regions. The primer set for the first-round RT-PCR of the TCR CDR3 was HTBI. TCRdb passed the multiplex PCR reads through MiXCR, listing each CDR3 protein once. The sample shows 560,000 or so distinct CDR3 sequences, roughly 50% of them seen only once. Study results and caveats: Most clonotypes expanded in the thyroid (above 0.001) were also present in blood. In validation, the model predicted ophthalmopathy. These predictions came a median roughly six months before onset.

Uncontrolled infection, other autoimmune disease, pregnancy or lactation excluded patients. This chain links TRBV9 with TRBJ2-6, with 11 bases fitting TRBD1. Sequencing was carried out using peripheral blood or thyroid tissue (not recorded which). This TCR came from a woman aged 18-30 years with Graves' hyperthyroidism. In nucleotides, the CDR3 is TGTGCCAGCAGCGTAGAGGAAGGGACAGGGGGCTCTGGGGCCAACGTCCTGACTTTC. Translating gives CASSVEEGTGGSGANVLTF. Combining the CDR3 with reference TRBV9 and TRBJ2-6 gives the whole variable domain DSGVTQTPKHLITATGQRVTLRCSPRSGDLSVYWYQQSLDQGLQFLIQYYNGEERAKGNILERFSAQQFPDLHSELNLSSLELGDSALYFCASSVEEGTGGSGANVLTFGAGSRLTVL.